The 30 T cell receptor beta chains listed next were all sequenced from one sample in a study of immune evolution from preneoplasia to lung adenocarcinoma. TCRdb's copy holds only in-frame clones and misses some; the assay was immunoSEQ multiplex PCR. The repertoire holds 10,000 or so clones, with around three quarters as singletons. Input material: FFPE minimally invasive lung adenocarcinoma tissue. These receptors originate from a person aged 70 to 85 with lung adenocarcinoma.

This sequence joins TRBV9 and TRBJ2-7, with a weak D call TRBD2 (7 bases). Trimming left V 0 bases short and J 7 bases short, with 20 bases between. The CDR3 length is 16 residues. Germline loops: CDR1 SGDLS, CDR2 YYNGEE. Here the CDR3 reads CASSVGGGGALVEQYF. CDR3 nucleotide sequence: TGTGCCAGCAGCGTAGGAGGGGGGGGAGCCTTGGTTGAGCAGTACTTC.

In its sample, this clone was seen once. The genes are TRBV4-1 and TRBJ1-1; 8 positions match TRBD1. Germline CDR1 reads MGHRA; CDR2 reads YSYEKL. The CDR3 runs 14 residues. Trimming took 2 bases from V and 5 from J; bases not matched to a gene: 4. The CDR3 loop reads CASSQRTGGTEAFF. CDR3 nucleotides: TGCGCCAGCAGCCAACGCACAGGGGGGACTGAAGCTTTCTTT.

This clone occurred a few times. This chain joins TRBV5-5 and TRBJ1-1, with 10 bases matching TRBD1. Trimming at V came to 4 bases and at J to 1 base, leaving 4 bases not matched to a gene. The length of the CDR3 is 15 residues. Germline V gives CDR1 SGHKS, CDR2 YYEKEE (reference sequence). In DNA form, the CDR3 reads TGTGCCAGCAGCCTCTGGACAGGGGGGAACACTGAAGCTTTCTTT. Translated, it gives CASSLWTGGNTEAFF.

The V gene is TRBV4-3, the J gene TRBJ1-1; 8 nucleotides align to TRBD1. The germline gives CDR1 LGHNA, CDR2 YSLEER. This CDR3 has 14 amino acids. V shed 4 bases and J 3 bases; nucleotides not matched to a gene: 4. The CDR3 DNA follows: TGCGCCAGCAGCCTGCAGGGGGCCCACACTGAAGCTTTCTTT. Amino acid sequence: CASSLQGAHTEAFF.

This clone was seen a few times. The same CDR3 is also encoded by other DNA sequences in this sample. V and J are TRBV6-5 and TRBJ1-5; D might be TRBD1 (5 bases). V lost 3 bases and J lost 6, with 9 bases in between. Germline CDR1 MNHEY, CDR2 SVGAGI. There are 13 residues in the CDR3. DNA for the CDR3: TGTGCCAGCAGTTATGGGGGAAGTCAGCCCCAGCATTTT. Protein sequence: CASSYGGSQPQHF.

The genes are TRBV28 and TRBJ1-6; D uncertain. V dropped 5 bases and J dropped 0 bases, with 17 bases sitting between them. Germline CDR1 reads MDHEN; CDR2 reads SYDVKM. The CDR3 runs 18 residues. The CDR3 protein is CASSGLGLSSSYNSPLHF. In nucleotides, the CDR3 is TGTGCCAGCAGTGGATTAGGCCTCTCGAGCTCCTATAATTCACCCCTCCACTTT.

The chain joins TRBV10-2 to TRBJ2-7; D is uncertain. Trimming cost V 0 bases and J 4 bases, with 10 bases left between them. Germline CDR1 WSHSY, CDR2 SAAADI. The CDR3 extends over 14 amino acids. The CDR3 loop reads CASSESYRSYEQYF. In DNA, the CDR3 is TGCGCCAGCAGTGAGTCTTATAGGTCTTACGAGCAGTACTTC.

V is TRBV28 and J is TRBJ1-1; D perhaps matches TRBD1 (6 bases). CDR3 length: 16 residues. Trimming pared 2 bases from V and 4 bases from J, leaving 17 bases between. Germline V gene data show CDR1 as MDHEN and CDR2 as SYDVKM. As DNA, the CDR3 is TGTGCCAGCAGTTTACCTGGGGACCAGGGGCCCACTGAAGCTTTCTTT. Translating gives CASSLPGDQGPTEAFF.

The rearrangement joins TRBV5-5 to TRBJ2-2; possible D gene TRBD2, 6 bases. CDR1 and CDR2 (germline): SGHKS, YYEKEE (reference sequence). The V end was cut by 4 bases, the J end by 0 bases, with 10 bases between. The CDR3 spans 15 residues. CDR3 nucleotides: TGTGCCAGCAGCGTCGGCGGGACGAACACCGGGGAGCTGTTTTTT. Translated: CASSVGGTNTGELFF.

The gene calls are TRBV18 and TRBJ1-1; tentative D call: TRBD1 (6 bases). CDR3 size: 14 residues. V was clipped by 3 bases and J by 3 bases, with 11 bases between them. CDR1 is KGHSH and CDR2 is LQKENI in the germline V gene. DNA of the CDR3: TGTGCCAGCTCACCGGGGGGCCGGGACACTGAAGCTTTCTTT. Its protein is CASSPGGRDTEAFF. Looking up the rest from reference TRBV18 and TRBJ1-1 gives the full variable domain: NAGVMQNPRHLVRRRGQEARLRCSPMKGHSHVYWYRQLPEEGLKFMVYLQKENIIDESGMPKERFSAEFPKEGPSILRIQQVVRGDSAAYFCASSPGGRDTEAFFGQGTRLTVV.

The rearrangement uses TRBV12-2 and TRBJ1-1. TRBV12-2 is recorded as a pseudogene. The CDR3 is 10 amino acids. The CDR3 protein is CASRPYEAFF. The CDR3 DNA follows: TGTGCAAGTCGCCCCTATGAAGCTTTCTTT.

This chain connects TRBV29-1 to TRBJ2-7; weak D call: TRBD2 (5 bases). The germline V gene has CDR1 SQVTM and CDR2 ANQGSEA. V dropped 4 bases and J dropped 6 bases, with 7 bases sitting between them. The length of the CDR3 is 10 residues. CDR3 sequence reads: CSVGEGEQYF. CDR3 DNA sequence: TGCAGCGTTGGAGAGGGCGAGCAGTACTTC.

The CDR3 nucleotides are TGTGCCTGGAGTGTACATACGGGCGGGGGGGTTCGGGCCGGGGAGCTGTTTTTT. The encoded protein is CAWSVHTGGGVRAGELFF. V gene TRBV30 combines with J gene TRBJ2-2, with 9 bases lining up with TRBD2. Germline-derived CDR1 and CDR2 are GTSNPN and SVGIG (reference sequence). CDR3 length: 18 amino acids. Losses at the gene ends were 0 bases for V and 6 bases for J; bases not matched to a gene: 14. Full variable domain (remainder filled in from reference TRBV30 and TRBJ2-2): SQTIHQWPATLVQPVGSPLSLECTVEGTSNPNLYWYRQAAGRGLQLLFYSVGIGQISSEVPQNLSASRPQDRQFILSSKKLLLSDSGFYLCAWSVHTGGGVRAGELFFGEGSRLTVL.

This clone was recorded a few times. The chain uses TRBV9 and TRBJ2-2; 8 bases are shared with TRBD2. In germline, CDR1 is SGDLS, CDR2 YYNGEE. The CDR3 runs 16 residues. Unmatched junction bases numbered 3, after V lost 1 base and J lost 1 base. The CDR3 region is CASSVLAGGNTGELFF. The CDR3 DNA is TGTGCCAGCAGCGTACTGGCGGGGGGGAACACCGGGGAGCTGTTTTTT.

The chain carries TRBV30 and TRBJ1-2, with D tentatively TRBD1 (6 bases). Deletions cut 7 bases from V and 3 bases from J, with 24 bases between. From germline, CDR1 is GTSNPN and CDR2 SVGIG (reference sequence). This CDR3 is built from 16 residues. In DNA, the CDR3 is TGTGCCTCACGGGCCGGACGAAGGGACAAACACTATGGCTACACCTTC. The encoded protein is CASRAGRRDKHYGYTF.

V is TRBV6-1 and J is TRBJ1-5; TRBD1 aligns across 9 bases. There are 15 residues in the CDR3. J gave up 5 bases and V 0 bases, and 2 bases lay outside the gene matches. Per germline, CDR1 MNHNS and CDR2 SASEGT. The CDR3 is CASSEAGQGHQPQHF. CDR3 nucleotide sequence: TGTGCCAGCAGTGAAGCGGGACAGGGTCATCAGCCCCAGCATTTT.

CDR3 in amino acids: CASSQDIYSGARGTQYF. CDR3 DNA sequence: TGTGCCAGCAGCCAAGACATTTATAGCGGGGCCAGAGGTACGCAGTATTTT. The chain carries TRBV14 and TRBJ2-3; 8 bases fit TRBD2. The CDR3 consists of 17 residues. The ends lost 0 bases at V and 8 bases at J; junction bases unmatched: 13. Germline V gene data show CDR1 as SGHDN and CDR2 as FVKESK.

This clone showed up just a few times. The chain employs TRBV19 and TRBJ1-1; D is unresolved. This CDR3 is built from 13 residues. Between the trimmed V and J ends, which lost 7 bases and 2 bases, there was a span of 11 bases. CDR1 LNHDA and CDR2 SQIVND come from the germline V gene (reference sequence). This chain's CDR3 is CASTQKINTEAFF. CDR3 in DNA: TGTGCCAGTACCCAAAAAATCAACACTGAAGCTTTCTTT.

This sequence joins TRBV4-1 and TRBJ1-4; D gene ambiguous. Germline V gene data show CDR1 as MGHRA and CDR2 as YSYEKL. There are 14 residues in the CDR3. Trimming took 2 bases from V and 8 from J, leaving 12 bases between them. CDR3 protein: CASSQFGLSEKLFF. In nucleotides, the CDR3 is TGCGCCAGCAGCCAATTCGGGTTGAGCGAAAAACTGTTTTTT.

The chain combines TRBV10-1 with TRBJ2-2, with TRBD1 identical over 9 bases. This CDR3 has 18 amino acids. Losses at the gene ends were 3 bases for V and 3 bases for J; bases not matched to a gene: 11. Germline-derived CDR1 and CDR2 are WNHNN and SYGVQD (reference sequence). CDR3 nucleotide sequence: TGCGCCAGCAGTGACCCGCCAGGACAGGGGTTATACACCGGGGAGCTGTTTTTT. Amino acids: CASSDPPGQGLYTGELFF.

The CDR3 coding sequence is TGTGCCAGCAGTCGAGGACTAGGGGCCTACGAGCAGTACTTC. It encodes CASSRGLGAYEQYF. This chain connects TRBV6-5 to TRBJ2-7; 7 nucleotides line up with TRBD2. With V trimmed by 5 bases and J by 2 bases, 6 bases remained unmatched. The germline V gene encodes CDR1 MNHEY and CDR2 SVGAGI. CDR3 length equals 14 residues.

This clone is a singleton in its sample. A read error may account for a junction end that differs from germline. The chain recombines TRBV12-5 with TRBJ2-3, with a possible D match to TRBD1 (6 bases). CDR1 LGHNT and CDR2 FRNRAP come from the germline V gene. The CDR3 loop spans 16 amino acids. CDR3 nucleotide sequence: TGTGCTAGCGGTTTGGAATTCAGGGGAAGGGCAGATACGCAGTATTTT. It is translated as CASGLEFRGRADTQYF.

There are a few counts of this clone. This rearrangement joins TRBV4-2 to TRBJ2-2; 8 positions match TRBD2. This CDR3 comprises 18 residues. J lost 6 bases, V lost 0 bases, and 12 bases had no gene match. Germline lookup yields CDR1 LGHNA and CDR2 YNFKEQ. The CDR3 nucleotides read TGTGCCAGCAGCCAAGAGCCTAGCGGGTACCAACTCTCCGGGGAGCTGTTTTTT. It encodes CASSQEPSGYQLSGELFF.

The rearrangement uses TRBV5-8 and TRBJ2-5; D ambiguous. Looked up from germline, CDR1 is SGHTS and CDR2 is YDEGEE. V shed 1 base and J shed 5 bases, with 18 bases lying between them. The CDR3 runs 16 residues. CDR3 DNA: TGTGCCAGCAGCTTGAGGCTCGCTGGAATGGTGGAGACCCAGTACTTC. Encoded protein: CASSLRLAGMVETQYF.

The J gene is TRBJ2-7, the V gene TRBV9; perhaps TRBD1 as D (5 bases). V was cut by 0 bases and J by 2 bases, with 12 bases left in between. The CDR3 contains 15 residues. Looked up from germline, CDR1 is SGDLS and CDR2 is YYNGEE. CDR3: CASSVGQDTTYEQYF. The CDR3 DNA reads as TGTGCCAGCAGCGTAGGCCAGGACACCACCTACGAGCAGTACTTC.

This clone turned up a few times. V is TRBV7-9 and J is TRBJ1-1; D is unclear. V was cut by 3 bases and J by 2 bases, with 10 bases left in between. The CDR3 is 14 residues long. CDR1 is SEHNR, CDR2 FQNEAQ, per germline (reference sequence). CDR3 DNA: TGTGCCAGCAGCTTCGCGGTTTCCAACACTGAAGCTTTCTTT. Amino acid sequence: CASSFAVSNTEAFF.

The chain uses TRBV6-4 and TRBJ2-3, with D maybe TRBD1 (6 bases). The CDR3 is 14 residues long. Germline loops: CDR1 MRHNA, CDR2 SNTAGT. V lost 5 bases and J lost 2, with 11 bases in between. The CDR3 loop reads CASSPGALTDTQYF. CDR3 DNA sequence: TGTGCCAGCAGTCCAGGGGCCCTCACAGATACGCAGTATTTT.

The chain is built from TRBV12-2 and TRBJ2-7. TRBV12-2 is deemed a pseudogene. CDR3 length equals 15 residues. The CDR3 sequence: CASRSKTRQTYEQYF. Written as DNA, the CDR3 is TGTGCAAGTCGCTCCAAGACCCGCCAAACCTACGAGCAGTACTTC.

CDR3 protein: CASSESRQGRNSPLHF. In nucleotides, the CDR3 is TGTGCCAGCAGTGAATCACGACAGGGTAGGAATTCACCCCTCCACTTT. The genes are TRBV6-4 and TRBJ1-6; TRBD1 aligns across 7 bases. CDR1 MRHNA and CDR2 SNTAGT come from the germline V gene. Trimming cost V 3 bases and J 7 bases; bases outside gene matches: 9. This CDR3 contains 16 residues.

This chain uses TRBV9 with TRBJ2-7; possibly TRBD2 for D (6 bases). Deletions cut 0 bases from V and 3 bases from J, with 22 bases between. The CDR3 contains 18 residues. CDR1 and CDR2 (germline): SGDLS, YYNGEE. As DNA, the CDR3 is TGTGCCAGCAGCGTAGCTTCCCTACCCCGGGACTCGATCTACGAGCAGTACTTC. It specifies CASSVASLPRDSIYEQYF.